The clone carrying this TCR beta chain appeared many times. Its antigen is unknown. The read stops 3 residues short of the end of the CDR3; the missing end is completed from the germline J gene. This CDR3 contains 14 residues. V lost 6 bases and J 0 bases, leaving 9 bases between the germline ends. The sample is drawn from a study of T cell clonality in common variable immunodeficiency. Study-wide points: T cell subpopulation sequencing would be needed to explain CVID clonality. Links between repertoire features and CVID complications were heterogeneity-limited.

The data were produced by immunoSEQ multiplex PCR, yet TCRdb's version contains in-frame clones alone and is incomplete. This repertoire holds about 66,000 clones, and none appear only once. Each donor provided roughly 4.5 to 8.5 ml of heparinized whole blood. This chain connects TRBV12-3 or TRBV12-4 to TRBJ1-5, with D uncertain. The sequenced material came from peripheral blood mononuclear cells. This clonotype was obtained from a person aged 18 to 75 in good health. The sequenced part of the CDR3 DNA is TGTGCCAGCAGCGAGGGTTTTAGCAATCAGCCC. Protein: CASSEGFSNQP. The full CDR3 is CASSEGFSNQPQHF.